This passage covers 16 T cell receptor beta chains from one sample sequenced in a study of T cell responses to AZD1222 COVID-19 vaccine. The data were produced by immunoSEQ multiplex PCR, yet TCRdb's version contains in-frame clones alone and is incomplete. The top ten clones hold around 5% of a sample with 130,000 or so clones, 93% of them seen once. The sequencing used peripheral blood, collected on day 0 of AZD1222 vaccination. These receptors were collected from an adult in good health.

V gene TRBV2 combines with J gene TRBJ2-1; no clear D. Trimming took off 7 bases at V and 3 bases at J, with 10 bases between the two ends. CDR3 length: 13 residues. Germline loops: CDR1 SNHLY, CDR2 FYNNEI. CDR3 protein: CASKSGRYNEQFF. DNA of the CDR3: TGTGCCAGCAAGTCCGGACGCTACAATGAGCAGTTCTTC.

The chain joins TRBV27 to TRBJ2-2, with D uncertain. CDR3 length: 11 amino acids. Germline CDR1 MNHEY, CDR2 SMNVEV (reference sequence). V gave up 5 bases and J gave up 7 bases, with 5 bases separating them. The CDR3 here is CASSDDGELFF. The CDR3 coding sequence is TGTGCCAGCAGTGATGACGGGGAGCTGTTTTTT.

This clone was counted a few times. The J gene is TRBJ2-7, the V gene TRBV7-2, with 13 bases matching TRBD2. Germline V lookup: CDR1 SGHTA, CDR2 FQGNSA. Trimming took 0 bases from V and 5 from J; bases not matched to a gene: 7. This CDR3 is 17 amino acids long. The CDR3 nucleotides are TGTGCCAGCAGCTTAGCCCCCCTACTAGCGGGAGGGAACGAGCAGTACTTC. It translates to CASSLAPLLAGGNEQYF.

This clone has only one observation. This chain uses TRBV18 with TRBJ1-1; D is possibly TRBD1 (6 bases). V lost 3 bases and J lost 1, with 12 bases in between. Germline assignment: CDR1 KGHSH and CDR2 LQKENI. The CDR3 contains 15 residues. In DNA, the CDR3 is TGTGCCAGCTCACCGTCACAGGGAAAGAACACTGAAGCTTTCTTT. This gives the protein CASSPSQGKNTEAFF.

This chain joins TRBV7-8 and TRBJ1-1; perhaps TRBD1 as D (5 bases). Germline CDR1 is SGHVS and CDR2 is FQNEAQ. V was pared by 5 bases and J by 1 base, with 17 bases between. There are 16 residues in the CDR3. The CDR3 region is CASSLTTGTKNTEAFF. CDR3 nucleotides: TGTGCCAGCAGCCTGACAACCGGGACGAAGAACACTGAAGCTTTCTTT.

The J gene is TRBJ2-1, the V gene TRBV5-1, with a weak D call TRBD2 (5 bases). V shed 5 bases and J shed 0 bases, with 12 bases lying between them. CDR3 size: 15 residues. Germline V lookup: CDR1 SGHRS, CDR2 YFSETQ. The CDR3, as DNA: TGCGCCAGCAGTATTAGCGAGAACTCCTACAATGAGCAGTTCTTC. Translation gives CASSISENSYNEQFF.

This chain connects TRBV11-2 to TRBJ2-2; 8 bases line up with TRBD2. Trimming cost V 7 bases and J 8 bases; bases outside gene matches: 9. Germline assignment: CDR1 SGHAT and CDR2 FQNNGV. This CDR3 has 14 amino acids. In DNA form, the CDR3 reads TGTGCCAGCACGGGAGGGCCAGCATTAGGGGAGCTGTTTTTT. Translation: CASTGGPALGELFF.

The table lists this clone with a few counts. The chain employs TRBV6-5 and TRBJ2-2; D remains ambiguous. V lost 6 bases, J lost 7 bases, and 9 bases lay in between. Germline loops: CDR1 MNHEY, CDR2 SVGAGI. The CDR3 spans 12 residues. The CDR3 region is CASSLYGGELFF. In nucleotides, the CDR3 is TGTGCCAGCAGCTTGTATGGCGGGGAGCTGTTTTTT.

V gene TRBV6-1 combines with J gene TRBJ1-1; D remains unclear. CDR1 MNHNS and CDR2 SASEGT come from the germline V gene. Trimming removed 2 bases from V and 1 base from J, with 11 bases in between. The CDR3 has 15 residues. CDR3 DNA: TGTGCCAGCAGTGAAATACTGGGAACGAACACTGAAGCTTTCTTT. Its translation is CASSEILGTNTEAFF.

The genes are TRBV5-1 and TRBJ1-6; D is unclear. CDR3 length equals 13 residues. Trimming removed 6 bases from V and 8 bases from J, with 12 bases in between. The germline V gene has CDR1 SGHRS and CDR2 YFSETQ. The CDR3 sequence: CASMETEDSPLHF. The CDR3 coding sequence is TGCGCCAGCATGGAAACAGAGGATTCACCCCTCCACTTT.

This chain links TRBV6-5 with TRBJ1-5; no definite D call. This CDR3 comprises 14 residues. Deletions cut 6 bases from V and 0 bases from J, with 9 bases between. Germline CDR1 reads MNHEY; CDR2 reads SVGAGI. The CDR3 DNA follows: TGTGCCAGCAGCGCTACAATTAGCAATCAGCCCCAGCATTTT. Translated, it gives CASSATISNQPQHF.

In this sample, this clone turned up once. The rearrangement uses TRBV5-1 and TRBJ2-5; D may match TRBD1 or TRBD2 (5 bases each). Germline CDR1 reads SGHRS; CDR2 reads YFSETQ. The CDR3 loop spans 15 amino acids. The germline V and J ends were trimmed by 0 bases and 1 base, with 10 bases remaining between them. As DNA, the CDR3 is TGCGCCAGCAGCTTGGCATCGGGACCCCAAGAGACCCAGTACTTC. This gives the protein CASSLASGPQETQYF.

CDR3 sequence reads: CASSQGQEQYF. For the CDR3, the DNA is TGTGCCAGCAGTCAGGGACAGGAGCAGTACTTC. The chain combines TRBV6-5 with TRBJ2-7; 7 nucleotides match TRBD1. The CDR3 is made up of 11 amino acids. V gave up 5 bases and J gave up 7 bases; unmatched junction bases: 2. Germline-derived CDR1 and CDR2 are MNHEY and SVGAGI.

The CDR3 nucleotides are TGCGCCAGCAGCTTGTTCGGAGCCGAAAGCTCCTACAATGAGCAGTTCTTC. Amino acid sequence: CASSLFGAESSYNEQFF. The chain carries TRBV5-1 and TRBJ2-1; the D is unclear. This CDR3 is built from 17 residues. V was cut by 1 base and J by 0 bases, with 14 bases left in between. Germline-derived CDR1 and CDR2 are SGHRS and YFSETQ.

The sample holds a few counts of this clone. V is TRBV23-1 and J is TRBJ2-2; TRBD1 aligns across 10 bases. TRBV23-1 falls under the ORF class, with uncertain function. With V trimmed by 8 bases and J by 4 bases, 13 bases remained unmatched. This CDR3 contains 17 residues. CDR3 in amino acids: CASVRDRGGGTTGELFF. For the CDR3, the DNA is TGCGCCAGCGTTCGGGACAGGGGTGGGGGTACCACCGGGGAGCTGTTTTTT.

The chain couples TRBV30 to TRBJ2-2; 10 bases are shared with TRBD2. The CDR3 is 17 residues long. After removal of 4 bases from V and 6 bases from J, the junction contained 14 bases not matched to a gene. Germline V gene data show CDR1 as GTSNPN and CDR2 as SVGIG (reference sequence). CDR3 loop: CAWTLARTSGIPGELFF. The CDR3 DNA follows: TGTGCCTGGACCCTCGCAAGAACTAGCGGGATCCCCGGGGAGCTGTTTTTT.